The 5 T cell receptor beta chains below were found in one sample sequenced in a study of shared clonotypes between healthy human individuals. TCRdb's table, derived via immunoSEQ multiplex PCR, lists solely in-frame clones and lacks some. Of approximately 2,000,000 clones in the sample, about 90% were seen once. The sample comprised naive CD4+ T cells from PBMCs. Sample subset: CD45RA+ positively selected. Source of these receptors: a man aged 18-30 years in good health. Some clones in this sample may be carry-over from other donors' samples.

The J gene is TRBJ2-2, the V gene TRBV29-1; D possibly corresponds to TRBD2 (5 bases). Trimming stripped 7 bases from V and 3 bases from J, with 18 bases between. The germline V gene has CDR1 SQVTM and CDR2 ANQGSEA. The CDR3 length is 15 residues. The CDR3 coding sequence is TGCAGCGCGACTGGTATGGGGAGAGACACCGGGGAGCTGTTTTTT. Translating gives CSATGMGRDTGELFF.

The chain is built from TRBV6-1 and TRBJ2-3, with D perhaps TRBD2 (6 bases). This CDR3 region has 14 residues. V lost 10 bases and J lost 1, with 15 bases in between. Germline CDR1 reads MNHNS; CDR2 reads SASEGT. The CDR3 sequence: CATIPGLRTDTQYF. CDR3 coding DNA: TGTGCCACCATTCCGGGACTGCGCACAGATACGCAGTATTTT.

In this sample, this clone turned up once. The CDR3 here is CASSNAPQHF. The CDR3 bases are TGTGCCAGCAGTAACGCGCCCCAGCATTTT. The chain joins TRBV6-6 to TRBJ1-5; D is ambiguous. The ends were cut back, 5 bases at V and 9 bases at J, with 5 bases in the middle. This CDR3 has 10 residues. Germline CDR1 is MNHNY and CDR2 is SVGAGI (reference sequence).

The chain employs TRBV9 and TRBJ1-4; 7 nucleotides match TRBD1. The V segment lost 7 bases and the J segment 1 base; nucleotides outside the gene matches: 4. CDR3 length equals 14 residues. CDR1 and CDR2 from the germline V gene are SGDLS and YYNGEE. CDR3 DNA: TGTGCCAGCGGCCGACAGGGAACTAATGAAAAACTGTTTTTT. Protein sequence: CASGRQGTNEKLFF.

The chain links TRBV19 to TRBJ2-5; 10 nucleotides agree with TRBD1. Germline V gene lookup returns CDR1 LNHDA and CDR2 SQIVND (reference sequence). Trimming took 5 bases from V and 4 from J; bases not matched to a gene: 13. There are 17 residues in the CDR3. CDR3 protein: CASSVTGTGVLGETQYF. The DNA of the CDR3 is TGTGCCAGTAGTGTCACCGGGACAGGGGTTCTTGGAGAGACCCAGTACTTC.